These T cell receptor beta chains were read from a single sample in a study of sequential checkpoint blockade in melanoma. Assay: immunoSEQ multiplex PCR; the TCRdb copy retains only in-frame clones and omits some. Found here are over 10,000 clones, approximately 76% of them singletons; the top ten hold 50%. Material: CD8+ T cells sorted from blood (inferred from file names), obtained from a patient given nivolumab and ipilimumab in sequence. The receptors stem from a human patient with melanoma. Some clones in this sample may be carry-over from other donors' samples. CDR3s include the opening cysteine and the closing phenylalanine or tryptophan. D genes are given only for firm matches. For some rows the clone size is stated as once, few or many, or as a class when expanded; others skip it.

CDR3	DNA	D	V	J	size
CASNPTPNTGELFF	TGTGCCAGCAATCCGACTCCGAACACCGGGGAGCTGTTTTTT	.	TRBV27	TRBJ2-2	.
CASSEWGRDYGYTF	TGTGCCAGCAGTGAATGGGGCAGAGACTATGGCTACACCTTC	.	TRBV2	TRBJ1-2	.
CASSPFPMSGPNTGELFF	TGTGCCAGTAGTCCGTTCCCGATGAGTGGGCCTAACACCGGGGAGCTGTTTTTT	.	TRBV19	TRBJ2-2	.
CASSQGTGGSTEAFF	TGTGCCAGCAGCCAAGGAACAGGGGGAAGCACTGAAGCTTTCTTT	TRBD1	TRBV14	TRBJ1-1	.
CASSQATGELFF	TGTGCCAGCAGCCAAGCTACCGGGGAGCTGTTTTTT	.	TRBV4-2	TRBJ2-2	.
CASTWLGTGELAFF	TGCGCCAGCACTTGGTTAGGGACAGGGGAGTTAGCTTTCTTT	TRBD1	TRBV4-3	TRBJ1-1	.
CASKDFTGELFF	TGTGCCAGCAAGGACTTCACCGGGGAGCTGTTTTTT	.	TRBV6-6	TRBJ2-2	.
CASIQGAGAGNTIYF	TGTGCCAGCATCCAGGGGGCCGGAGCTGGAAACACCATATATTTT	TRBD1	TRBV7-8	TRBJ1-3	.
CASSFGGKETQYF	TGTGCCAGCAGCTTCGGAGGGAAAGAGACCCAGTACTTC	.	TRBV7-9	TRBJ2-5	.
CASSLGSSEGQETQYF	TGCGCCAGCAGCTTGGGATCTAGCGAGGGCCAAGAGACCCAGTACTTC	.	TRBV5-1	TRBJ2-5	.
CASSPGTGAYEQYF	TGCGCCAGCAGTCCCGGGACAGGTGCCTACGAGCAGTACTTC	TRBD1	TRBV4-1	TRBJ2-7	.
CASSTVFLTRNNEQFF	TGTGCCAGCAGCACCGTTTTTCTTACTCGTAACAATGAGCAGTTCTTC	.	TRBV5-6	TRBJ2-1	.
CAILGRGAGEQFF	TGTGCCATCCTGGGACGGGGGGCAGGTGAGCAGTTCTTC	.	TRBV6-6	TRBJ2-1	.
CASSPTGTEGNTIYF	TGTGCCAGCAGCCCCACCGGGACAGAAGGAAACACCATATATTTT	TRBD1	TRBV13	TRBJ1-3	.
CASSVAASIWETQYF	TGTGCCAGCAGCGTAGCGGCTAGTATATGGGAGACCCAGTACTTC	.	TRBV9	TRBJ2-5	few
CASGLGPGDRQGKGYTF	TGTGCTAGTGGTTTGGGCCCGGGTGATCGGCAGGGGAAAGGCTACACCTTC	.	TRBV12-5	TRBJ1-2	.
CASSQDKVAGGHEQFF	TGCGCCAGCAGCCAAGATAAGGTAGCGGGGGGGCATGAGCAGTTCTTC	TRBD2	TRBV4-3	TRBJ2-1	.
CASSQGGEQYF	TGTGCCAGCAGCCAGGGTGGGGAGCAGTACTTC	.	TRBV6-5	TRBJ2-7	.